Listed below are T cell receptor beta chains from one sample, sequenced in a study of blood T cell repertoires in COVID-19. The protocol was immunoSEQ multiplex PCR, while the TCRdb copy is restricted to in-frame clones and leaves out a portion. The data contain about 270,000 clones, more than 85% of them singletons. The specimen sequenced was PBMCs or T cells enriched from blood (not recorded which). The receptors here all came from a man aged 35-49 years who had been exposed to COVID-19. Both conserved end residues are part of each CDR3. Each record gives: D gene, J gene, clone size, V gene, CDR3 DNA, CDR3 protein. D genes are given only for firm matches. Some rows mark clone size as missing; the rest say once, few, many or name a class of expanded clone.

TRBD2 | TRBJ2-1 | once | TRBV7-2 | TGTGCCAGCAGCTTAGGGACTAGCAGGGGCAATGAGCAGTTCTTC | CASSLGTSRGNEQFF
. | TRBJ1-4 | . | TRBV28 | TGTGCCAGCAGTTTAATTTCCGGGGAAAAACTGTTTTTT | CASSLISGEKLFF
TRBD1 | TRBJ1-3 | . | TRBV30 | TGTGCCTGGAGTGTGGCAGGGGGCTCTGGAAACACCATATATTTT | CAWSVAGGSGNTIYF
TRBD2 | TRBJ2-1 | once | TRBV6-5 | TGTGCCAGCAGCCTAACTAGCGGGCTAAACAATGAGCAGTTCTTC | CASSLTSGLNNEQFF
. | TRBJ2-7 | . | TRBV27 | TGTGCCAGCAGTCGCGGAAAATTCTACGAGCAGTACTTC | CASSRGKFYEQYF
TRBD1 | TRBJ2-7 | . | TRBV6-1 | TGTGCCAGCAGTGAATCCAGGGGGCAGGACGAGCAGTACTTC | CASSESRGQDEQYF
TRBD1 | TRBJ1-4 | . | TRBV25-1 | TGTGCCAGCAGTGGTACAGGGGGAGGTGAAAAACTGTTTTTT | CASSGTGGGEKLFF
. | TRBJ1-1 | . | TRBV7-9 | TGTGCCAGCAGCCCATGGGGGGGAAACACTGAAGCTTTCTTT | CASSPWGGNTEAFF
. | TRBJ2-7 | . | TRBV6-5 | TGTGCCAGCAGAGGGACACTGTCTGGGGGCGAGCAGTACTTC | CASRGTLSGGEQYF
TRBD1 | TRBJ1-4 | . | TRBV28 | TGTGCCAGCAGTTTGCCTACAGGGGGCGCGCATGAAAAACTGTTTTTT | CASSLPTGGAHEKLFF